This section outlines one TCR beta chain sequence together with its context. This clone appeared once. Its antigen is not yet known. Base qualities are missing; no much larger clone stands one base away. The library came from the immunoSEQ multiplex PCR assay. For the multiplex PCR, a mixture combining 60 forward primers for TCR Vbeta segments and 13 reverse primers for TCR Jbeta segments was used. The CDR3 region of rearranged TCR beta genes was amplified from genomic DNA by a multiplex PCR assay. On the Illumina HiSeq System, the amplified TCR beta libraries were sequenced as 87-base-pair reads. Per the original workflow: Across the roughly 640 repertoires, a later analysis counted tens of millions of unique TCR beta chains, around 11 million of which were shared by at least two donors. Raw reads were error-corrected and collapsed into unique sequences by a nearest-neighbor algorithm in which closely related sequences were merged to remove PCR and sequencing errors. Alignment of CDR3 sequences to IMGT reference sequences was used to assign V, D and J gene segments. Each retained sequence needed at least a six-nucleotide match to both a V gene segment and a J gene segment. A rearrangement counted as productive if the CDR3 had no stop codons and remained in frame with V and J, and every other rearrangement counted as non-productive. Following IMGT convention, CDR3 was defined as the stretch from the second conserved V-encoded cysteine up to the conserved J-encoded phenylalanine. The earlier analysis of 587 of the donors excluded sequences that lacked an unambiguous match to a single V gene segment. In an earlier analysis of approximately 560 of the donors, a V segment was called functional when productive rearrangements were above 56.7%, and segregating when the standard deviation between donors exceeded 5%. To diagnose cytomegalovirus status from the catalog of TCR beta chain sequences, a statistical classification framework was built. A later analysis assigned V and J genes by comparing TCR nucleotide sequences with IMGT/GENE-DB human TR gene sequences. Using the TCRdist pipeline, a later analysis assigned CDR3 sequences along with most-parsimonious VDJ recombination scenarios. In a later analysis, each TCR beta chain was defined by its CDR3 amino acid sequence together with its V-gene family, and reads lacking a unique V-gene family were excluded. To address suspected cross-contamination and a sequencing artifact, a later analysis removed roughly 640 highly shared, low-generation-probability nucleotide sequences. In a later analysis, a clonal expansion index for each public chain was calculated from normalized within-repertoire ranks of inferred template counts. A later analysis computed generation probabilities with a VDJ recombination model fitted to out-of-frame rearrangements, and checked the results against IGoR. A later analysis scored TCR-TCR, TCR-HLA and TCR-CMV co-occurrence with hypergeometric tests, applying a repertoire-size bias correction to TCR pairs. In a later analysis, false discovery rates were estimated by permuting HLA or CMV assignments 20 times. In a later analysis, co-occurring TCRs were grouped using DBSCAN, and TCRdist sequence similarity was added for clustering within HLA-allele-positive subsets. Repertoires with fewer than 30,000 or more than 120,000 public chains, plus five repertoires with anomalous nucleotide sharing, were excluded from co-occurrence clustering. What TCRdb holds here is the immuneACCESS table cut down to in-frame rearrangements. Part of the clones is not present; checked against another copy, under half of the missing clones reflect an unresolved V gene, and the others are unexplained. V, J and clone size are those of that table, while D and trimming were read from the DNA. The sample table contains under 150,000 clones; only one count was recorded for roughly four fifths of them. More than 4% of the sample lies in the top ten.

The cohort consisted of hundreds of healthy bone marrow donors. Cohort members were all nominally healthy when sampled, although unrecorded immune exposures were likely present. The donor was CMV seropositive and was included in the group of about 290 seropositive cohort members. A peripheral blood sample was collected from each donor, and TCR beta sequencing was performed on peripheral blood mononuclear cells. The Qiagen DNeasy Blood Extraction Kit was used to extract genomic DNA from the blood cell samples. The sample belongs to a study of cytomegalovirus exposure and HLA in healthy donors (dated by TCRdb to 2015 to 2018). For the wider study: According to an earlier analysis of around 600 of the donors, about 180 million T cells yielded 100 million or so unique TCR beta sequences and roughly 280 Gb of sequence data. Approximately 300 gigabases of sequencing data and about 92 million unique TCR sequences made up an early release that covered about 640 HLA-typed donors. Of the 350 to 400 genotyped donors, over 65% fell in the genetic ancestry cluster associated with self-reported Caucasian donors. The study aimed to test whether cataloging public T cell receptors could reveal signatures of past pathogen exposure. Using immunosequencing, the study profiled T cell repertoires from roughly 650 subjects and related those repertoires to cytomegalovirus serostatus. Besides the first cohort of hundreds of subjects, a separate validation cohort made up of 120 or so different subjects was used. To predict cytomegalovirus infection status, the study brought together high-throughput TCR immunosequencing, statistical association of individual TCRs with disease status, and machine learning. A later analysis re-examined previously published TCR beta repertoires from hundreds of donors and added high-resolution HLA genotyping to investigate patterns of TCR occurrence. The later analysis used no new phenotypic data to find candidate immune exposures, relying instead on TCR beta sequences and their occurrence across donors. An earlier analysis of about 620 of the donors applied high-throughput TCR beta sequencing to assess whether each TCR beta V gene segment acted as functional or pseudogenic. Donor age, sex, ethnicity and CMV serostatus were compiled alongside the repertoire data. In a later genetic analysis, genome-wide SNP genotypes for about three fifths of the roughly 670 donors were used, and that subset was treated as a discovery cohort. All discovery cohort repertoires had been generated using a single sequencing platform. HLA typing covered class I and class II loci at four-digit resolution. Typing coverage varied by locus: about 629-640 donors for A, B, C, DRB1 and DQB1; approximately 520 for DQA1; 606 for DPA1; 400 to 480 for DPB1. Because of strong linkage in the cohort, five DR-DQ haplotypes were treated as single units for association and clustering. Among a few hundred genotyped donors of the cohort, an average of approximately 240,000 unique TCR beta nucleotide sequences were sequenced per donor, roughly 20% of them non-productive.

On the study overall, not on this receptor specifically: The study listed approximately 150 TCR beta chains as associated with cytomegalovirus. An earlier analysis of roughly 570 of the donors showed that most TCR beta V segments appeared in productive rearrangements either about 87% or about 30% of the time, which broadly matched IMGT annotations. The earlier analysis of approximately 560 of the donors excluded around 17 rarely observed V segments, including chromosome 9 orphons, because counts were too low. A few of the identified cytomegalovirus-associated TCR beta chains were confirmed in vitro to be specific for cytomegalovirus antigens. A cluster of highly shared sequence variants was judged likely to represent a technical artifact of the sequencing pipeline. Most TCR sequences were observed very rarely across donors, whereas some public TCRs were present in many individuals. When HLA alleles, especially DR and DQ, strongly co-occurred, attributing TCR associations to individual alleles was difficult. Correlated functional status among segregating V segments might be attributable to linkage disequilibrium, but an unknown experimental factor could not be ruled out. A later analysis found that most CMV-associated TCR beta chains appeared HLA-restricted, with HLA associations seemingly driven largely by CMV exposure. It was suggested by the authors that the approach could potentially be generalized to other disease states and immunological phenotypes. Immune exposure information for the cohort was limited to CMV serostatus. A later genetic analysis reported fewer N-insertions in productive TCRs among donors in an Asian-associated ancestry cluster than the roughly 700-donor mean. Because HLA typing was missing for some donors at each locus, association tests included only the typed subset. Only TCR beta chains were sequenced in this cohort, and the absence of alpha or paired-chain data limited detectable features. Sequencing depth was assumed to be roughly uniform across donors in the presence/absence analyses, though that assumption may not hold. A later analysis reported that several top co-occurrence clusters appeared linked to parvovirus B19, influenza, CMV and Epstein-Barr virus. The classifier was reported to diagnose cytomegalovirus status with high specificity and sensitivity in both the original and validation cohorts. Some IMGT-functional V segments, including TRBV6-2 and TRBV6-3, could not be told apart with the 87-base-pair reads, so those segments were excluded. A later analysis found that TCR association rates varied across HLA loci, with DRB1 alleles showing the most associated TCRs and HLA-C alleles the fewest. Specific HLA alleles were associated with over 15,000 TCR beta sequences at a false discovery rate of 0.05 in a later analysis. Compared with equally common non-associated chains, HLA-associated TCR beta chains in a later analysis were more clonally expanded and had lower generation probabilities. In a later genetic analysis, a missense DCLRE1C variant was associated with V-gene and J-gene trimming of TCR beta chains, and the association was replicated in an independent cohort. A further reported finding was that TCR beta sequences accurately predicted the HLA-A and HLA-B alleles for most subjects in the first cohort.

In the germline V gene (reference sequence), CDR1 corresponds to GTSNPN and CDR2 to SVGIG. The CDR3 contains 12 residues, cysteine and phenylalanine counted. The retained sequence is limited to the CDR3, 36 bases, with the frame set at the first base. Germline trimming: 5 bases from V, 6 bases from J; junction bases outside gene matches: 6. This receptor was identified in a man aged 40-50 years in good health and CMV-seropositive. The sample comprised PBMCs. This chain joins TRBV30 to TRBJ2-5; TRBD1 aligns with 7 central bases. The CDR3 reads CAWDRQGKTQYF. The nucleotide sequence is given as TGTGCCTGGGACCGACAGGGAAAGACCCAGTACTTC.